This TCR beta chain was retrieved from a study of CD8 T cells in ankylosing spondylitis. TCRdb re-analysed the 5' RACE reads in MiXCR, keeping a single row per CDR3 protein. This sample carries some 800,000 distinct CDR3 sequences, 12% of them seen once, and the ten largest clones take about 0.5%. This clonotype was observed a handful of times. Its antigen is currently unknown. The V and J ends lost 1 base and 6 bases respectively, with 23 bases between them. This CDR3 is 18 amino acids long. CDR1 and CDR2 (germline): SGHRS, YFSETQ. Study-level findings and limits: Blood of patients with ankylosing spondylitis appeared to be characterized by a TCR beta motif of several highly homologous variants.

The TCR was taken from a male donor with ankylosing spondylitis. The sequencing input was blood, either unsorted or a sorted T cell fraction (not recorded which). The V call is TRBV5-1, the J call TRBJ2-1; possibly TRBD2 for D (5 bases). As DNA, the CDR3 is TGCGCCAGCAGCTTGACTATTATGGGCGGACTCTCCGGCAATGAGCAGTTCTTC. Protein sequence: CASSLTIMGGLSGNEQFF.